A single sample gave rise to the 27 T cell receptor beta chains below, sequenced in a study of CD8 T cells in Susac syndrome. Reverse transcription of about 0.45 to 1 ug RNA was carried out with random hexamers. TCRdb re-derived calls from the immunoSEQ multiplex PCR reads in MiXCR, one entry per CDR3 protein. The table lists 100,000 to 150,000 distinct CDR3 sequences, 85% to 95% of them singletons. Sequencing was performed on CD8+ T cells from PBMCs. The receptors were gathered from a human donor with Susac syndrome.

A single count supports this clonotype. The V and J genes are TRBV5-1 and TRBJ2-5; maybe TRBD2 (6 bases). Trimming stripped 5 bases from V and 2 bases from J, with 16 bases between. CDR3 size: 15 residues. Germline V CDR1 and CDR2: SGHRS, YFSETQ. CDR3 region: CASRPDSGSQETQYF. In DNA, the CDR3 is TGCGCCAGCAGACCTGACAGCGGGTCACAAGAGACCCAGTACTTC.

The V gene is TRBV6-5, the J gene TRBJ2-2; D is possibly TRBD1 (6 bases). Trimming shortened V by 0 bases and J by 0 bases, and 11 bases separated the two germline ends. The CDR3 runs to 17 residues. Germline values: CDR1 MNHEY, CDR2 SVGAGI. CDR3 DNA: TGTGCCAGCAGTTACTCGACGGGACAACCGAACACCGGGGAGCTGTTTTTT. Amino acids: CASSYSTGQPNTGELFF.

J is TRBJ2-2 and V is TRBV27, with D hard to call. Germline V CDR1 and CDR2: MNHEY, SMNVEV (reference sequence). Trimming left V 5 bases short and J 1 base short, with 5 bases between. The CDR3 is made up of 13 amino acids. CDR3 amino acids: CASSLLNTGELFF. CDR3 nucleotides: TGTGCCAGCAGTCTCCTGAACACCGGGGAGCTGTTTTTT.

The rearrangement links TRBV9 to TRBJ1-2; no clear D gene. V gave up 4 bases and J gave up 4 bases, with 20 bases separating them. The CDR3 sequence is 16 residues long. Germline loops: CDR1 SGDLS, CDR2 YYNGEE. The CDR3 DNA reads TGTGCCAGCAGCACCCAGACCAGGCAGGCAAGCTATGGCTACACCTTC. Translating it yields CASSTQTRQASYGYTF.

The CDR3 DNA follows: TGTGCCAGCAGCCCGACAGGGGAAGGGGAGACCCAGTACTTC. It codes for CASSPTGEGETQYF. The chain employs TRBV11-2 and TRBJ2-5; TRBD1 aligns across 8 bases. This CDR3 comprises 14 residues. V was pared by 5 bases and J by 5 bases, with 7 bases of the junction left unmatched. The germline V gene has CDR1 SGHAT and CDR2 FQNNGV.

This CDR3 reads CASSGQGASGYTF. CDR3 coding DNA: TGTGCCAGTAGCGGACAGGGGGCTTCGGGCTACACCTTC. V usage is TRBV19 and J usage is TRBJ1-2; TRBD1 agrees at 11 bases. V trimming: 6 bases; J trimming: 8 bases; junction bases outside the gene matches: 5. There are 13 residues in the CDR3. Germline V CDR1 and CDR2: LNHDA, SQIVND (reference sequence). Supplemented by reference TRBV19 and TRBJ1-2, the full variable domain reads DGGITQSPKYLFRKEGQNVTLSCEQNLNHDAMYWYRQDPGQGLRLIYYSQIVNDFQKGDIAEGYSVSREKKESFPLTVTSAQKNPTAFYLCASSGQGASGYTFGSGTRLTVV.

This chain uses TRBV2 with TRBJ1-3; D is perhaps TRBD1 (6 bases). CDR3 length equals 15 residues. The germline gives CDR1 SNHLY, CDR2 FYNNEI. V was cut by 2 bases and J by 1 base, with 9 bases left in between. The CDR3 region has the DNA TGTGCCAGCAGTGAACGGGGGGCGTCTGGAAACACCATATATTTT. Protein: CASSERGASGNTIYF.

CDR3 coding DNA: TGTGCCAGCAGTGATTCCGGGGCCAACGTCCTGACTTTC. As protein: CASSDSGANVLTF. The rearrangement joins TRBV9 to TRBJ2-6; D is unclear. The CDR3 is 13 amino acids. Germline CDR1 is SGDLS and CDR2 is YYNGEE. V shed 5 bases and J shed 4 bases, with 7 bases lying between them.

The chain uses TRBV2 and TRBJ2-5; D is undetermined. The germline CDR1 and CDR2 sequences are SNHLY and FYNNEI. This CDR3 region has 15 residues. Between the trimmed V and J ends, which lost 6 bases and 0 bases, there was a span of 14 bases. CDR3 sequence: CASSVTEQYQETQYF. DNA of the CDR3: TGTGCCAGCAGCGTGACGGAGCAGTACCAAGAGACCCAGTACTTC.

The chain combines TRBV28 with TRBJ1-2; D uncertain. The CDR3 loop spans 14 amino acids. Germline CDR1 is MDHEN and CDR2 is SYDVKM. Trimming removed 2 bases at V and 4 bases at J, with 11 bases between. In DNA, the CDR3 is TGTGCCAGCAGTTTAGTGGACCGCGCCTATGGCTACACCTTC. Translation gives CASSLVDRAYGYTF.

The rearrangement uses TRBV29-1 and TRBJ2-1, with TRBD1 matching over 8 bases. CDR1 and CDR2 from the germline V gene are SQVTM and ANQGSEA. This CDR3 is built from 12 residues. Trimming removed 7 bases from V and 7 bases from J; junction bases left unmatched: 6. The CDR3 coding sequence is TGCAGCGCCAGGACAGGGAAGAATGAGCAGTTCTTC. It specifies CSARTGKNEQFF.

V is TRBV29-1 and J is TRBJ2-1; tentative D call: TRBD2 (7 bases). Germline CDR1 is SQVTM and CDR2 is ANQGSEA. The CDR3 runs to 13 residues. Trimming left V 6 bases short and J 9 bases short, with 18 bases between. The CDR3 loop reads CSVQRGGGVEQFF. The CDR3 DNA is TGCAGCGTCCAGAGGGGGGGTGGTGTTGAGCAGTTCTTC.

The DNA for the CDR3 is TGTGCCAGCAGTCCTACCTATAGCAATCAGCCCCAGCATTTT. It is translated as CASSPTYSNQPQHF. The chain joins TRBV7-9 to TRBJ1-5, with D hard to call. V gave up 6 bases and J gave up 0 bases, with 9 bases separating them. There are 14 residues in the CDR3. The V gene's germline CDR1 is SEHNR and CDR2 FQNEAQ (reference sequence).

This chain connects TRBV12-5 to TRBJ2-3; 10 bases agree with TRBD2. CDR1 and CDR2 (germline): LGHNT, FRNRAP. J lost 6 bases, V lost 6 bases, and 9 bases had no gene match. The CDR3 runs to 15 residues. CDR3 protein: CASGPQRGGLDTQYF. In DNA, the CDR3 is TGTGCTAGTGGCCCCCAGCGGGGGGGCCTCGATACGCAGTATTTT.

As concerns this clonotype: The DNA is omitted, as the CDR3 cannot be located on it reliably, and the CDR3 follows TCRdb's listing. This chain joins TRBV6-1 and TRBJ1-2; no DNA check was done on the table's D call, TRBD1. The CDR3 is 16 amino acids in total, end residues counted. Germline CDR1 is MNHNS and CDR2 is SASEGT. The CDR3 region is CASSILDRGSNYGYTF.

This clonotype was seen only once. This chain uses TRBV21-1 with TRBJ1-2. TRBV21-1 is a recognized pseudogene. The CDR3 contains 19 residues. The DNA of the CDR3 is TGTGCCAGCAGCAAACGTAAGGGGCCCACGCATACATTTGACTATGGCTACACCTTC. This translates into CASSKRKGPTHTFDYGYTF.

The chain is built from TRBV6-2 or TRBV6-3 and TRBJ2-3; D is possibly TRBD2 (6 bases). Trimming shortened V by 2 bases and J by 4 bases, and 22 bases separated the two germline ends. Germline V gene data show CDR1 as MNHEY and CDR2 as SVGEGT. This CDR3 has 18 residues. The CDR3 coding sequence is TGTGCCAGCAGTTACAGCCCTAGCGCGGTGGCTAGCCCAGATACGCAGTATTTT. It translates to CASSYSPSAVASPDTQYF.

This sequence joins TRBV12-3 or TRBV12-4 and TRBJ1-5; perhaps TRBD1 as D (5 bases). V dropped 5 bases and J dropped 3 bases, with 8 bases sitting between them. This CDR3 spans 13 amino acids. CDR3 DNA sequence: TGTGCCAGCAGTCCGGACAACAATCAGCCCCAGCATTTT. It yields the protein CASSPDNNQPQHF.

The chain employs TRBV14 and TRBJ2-7, with D perhaps matching TRBD1 (5 bases). The V end lost 4 bases, the J end lost 3 bases, and 13 bases lay between the germline ends. The CDR3 length is 14 residues. Germline V gene sequence: CDR1 SGHDN, CDR2 FVKESK. The CDR3 sequence is CASSPRAVDYEQYF. The CDR3 DNA follows: TGTGCCAGCAGCCCCAGGGCCGTTGACTACGAGCAGTACTTC.

The genes are TRBV6-5 and TRBJ2-1, with a tentative D call TRBD2 (6 bases). Looked up from germline, CDR1 is MNHEY and CDR2 is SVGAGI. CDR3 size: 14 residues. V gave up 0 bases and J gave up 6 bases, with 9 bases separating them. DNA of the CDR3: TGTGCCAGCAGTTACTCGCCGGGAGCCAATGAGCAGTTCTTC. It codes for CASSYSPGANEQFF.

The chain has TRBV5-1 and TRBJ1-1; TRBD1 is a possible D gene (6 bases). V was shortened by 4 bases and J by 0 bases, with 10 bases between the two germline ends. Germline lookup yields CDR1 SGHRS and CDR2 YFSETQ. The CDR3 sequence is 14 residues long. DNA for the CDR3: TGCGCCAGCAGCCGGACAGCGCTGAACACTGAAGCTTTCTTT. Translating it yields CASSRTALNTEAFF.

The V and J genes are TRBV13 and TRBJ2-7; D is undetermined. Germline CDR1 reads PRHDT; CDR2 reads FYEKMQ (reference sequence). Trimming pared 0 bases from V and 3 bases from J, leaving 12 bases between. The CDR3 consists of 15 residues. The CDR3 nucleotides are TGTGCCAGCAGCTTAGGAGGGCTAAGCAACTACGAGCAGTACTTC. Translation gives CASSLGGLSNYEQYF.

The rearrangement joins TRBV6-2 or TRBV6-3 to TRBJ2-1; 9 bases align to TRBD2. Trimming took 6 bases from V and 4 from J; bases not matched to a gene: 7. CDR3 length: 15 amino acids. Germline V lookup: CDR1 MNHEY, CDR2 SVGEGT. The CDR3 bases are TGTGCCAGCAGACATCTAGCGGGGAAATACAATGAGCAGTTCTTC. Its protein product is CASRHLAGKYNEQFF.

V and J are TRBV20-1 and TRBJ2-3, with a tentative D call TRBD2 (6 bases). V lost 1 base and J lost 2, with 10 bases in between. Germline CDR1 reads DFQATT; CDR2 reads SNEGSKA (reference sequence). The CDR3 consists of 14 residues. CDR3 DNA: TGCAGTGCTAGAGGGAGCGGGTACACAGATACGCAGTATTTT. As protein: CSARGSGYTDTQYF.

This CDR3 is CASSPGGQGGETQYF. The CDR3 coding sequence is TGTGCCAGCAGCCCAGGAGGACAGGGTGGGGAGACCCAGTACTTC. The chain combines TRBV9 with TRBJ2-5, with 8 bases fitting TRBD1. The CDR3 runs to 15 residues. V gave up 4 bases and J gave up 5 bases; unmatched junction bases: 10. CDR1 and CDR2 from the germline V gene are SGDLS and YYNGEE.

The chain couples TRBV19 to TRBJ1-2, with D maybe TRBD1 (5 bases). CDR1 LNHDA and CDR2 SQIVND come from the germline V gene (reference sequence). This CDR3 contains 16 residues. V was shortened by 6 bases and J by 5 bases, with 22 bases between the two germline ends. The CDR3 bases are TGTGCCAGTAGCCTATCCCTTGGGGGGTCCGTGTATGGCTACACCTTC. This sequence encodes CASSLSLGGSVYGYTF. The variable domain in full, with the rest retrieved from reference TRBV19 and TRBJ1-2, is DGGITQSPKYLFRKEGQNVTLSCEQNLNHDAMYWYRQDPGQGLRLIYYSQIVNDFQKGDIAEGYSVSREKKESFPLTVTSAQKNPTAFYLCASSLSLGGSVYGYTFGSGTRLTVV.

The chain employs TRBV6-2 or TRBV6-3 and TRBJ2-7, with a possible D match to TRBD2 (5 bases). The CDR3 has 12 residues. Germline CDR1 reads MNHEY; CDR2 reads SVGEGT. With 6 bases removed from V and 4 bases from J, the gap between germline ends came to 10 bases. CDR3 in DNA: TGTGCCAGCAGGGACGAGCGGTACGAGCAGTACTTC. This encodes CASRDERYEQYF.